This T cell receptor (beta chain) was documented in a study of shared clonotypes between healthy human individuals (dated by TCRdb to about 2020). Concerning the study at large: A couple of women and three men aged 18 to 49 years were included in the cohort. For each donor, CD4 naive and CD4 memory were each run on three plates, CD8 naive on two plates, and CD8 memory on one plate. Blood TCR repertoires of five healthy adults were deeply sequenced to estimate repertoire size and the extent of clonotype sharing between individuals. To increase sequencing depth and limit assay-specific biases, different laboratories used diverse techniques to prepare libraries and sequence TCR repertoires. Per donor, leukapheresis produced somewhere between about 0.94 and 8.9 billion PBMCs.

TCR CDR3 regions were amplified from genomic DNA by multiplex PCR using the deep immunoSEQ assay. Genomic DNA extracted from each cell subset was distributed evenly over all wells of several immunoSEQ 96-well plates, and each plate served as one replicate. For sorted subsets, approximately 190 ng genomic DNA, equal to about 30,000 T cell genomes, was loaded into each replicate PCR. Purified libraries were quantified with a Qubit 3.0 fluorometer, sized on a Bioanalyzer 2100, and re-quantified with the KAPA Library Quantification kit. A separate single-read 150-cycle Illumina NextSeq 550 flow cell was used to sequence each immunoSEQ 96-well plate. The authors' pipeline ran thus. The immunoSEQ output contained only junctional sequences without quality scores, so filtering could not match that applied to full-length reads. Sequences were annotated with PyIR, a Python wrapper for IgBLAST v1.9, using IMGT germline references to assign V/J genes and CDR3. Reads were filtered out if the reads had weak V/J assignments (E-value above 1e-6), no CDR3, stop codons, out-of-frame junctions, or ambiguous translated residues. V3J clonotypes were defined by identical inferred V gene, J gene, and CDR3 amino acid sequence. Percentage overlap between repertoires was computed as shared unique clonotypes divided by the size of the smaller repertoire. Repertoire richness was assessed with RTK rarefaction, the Chao1 estimator, and Recon v2.1 estimates of unobserved clonotypes. Generation probabilities for all TCRbeta clonotypes obtained by the gDNA method from several donors were computed using OLGA. Held by TCRdb, this immuneACCESS table contains in-frame sequences only and omits some clones. Under half of the omission traces to an unresolved V gene where checked; the cause of the rest is unknown. That table is the source of V, J and clone size, and D and trimming were worked out from the DNA. The sample includes approximately 980,000 clones, with roughly 72% observed a single time. The leading ten clones occupy about 1.5% of the sample.

Taken from cysteine to phenylalanine, the CDR3 has 16 residues. Only the CDR3 DNA is retained, 48 bases long and in frame from the first base. Germline trimming: 5 bases from V, 7 bases from J; junction bases outside gene matches: 16. From a lookup of the germline V gene (reference sequence), CDR1 and CDR2 are SEHNR and FQNEAQ. Healthy HIV-negative adults with no recently reported acute infections or vaccinations were included as donors. Every donor was a Caucasian adult living in Nashville, Tennessee, USA. CD4+ T cells were enriched through magnetic negative selection, after which naive cells were positively selected on CD45RA and the remaining negative fraction served as the memory subset. Blood was obtained by leukapheresis, after which PBMCs were separated by Ficoll-Histopaque density gradient centrifugation and cryopreserved in liquid nitrogen vapor phase. Analytical flow cytometry was used to check the purity and quantity of each magnetically sorted T cell population. Each sorted fraction had its genomic DNA isolated and then quantified by UV absorbance on a Nanodrop 2000c.

Notes on this clone: No cognate antigen has been identified for it. Base qualities are not recorded, but no much larger clone differs from it by a single base.

Findings and caveats that apply to the study as a whole: Sampling was limited to blood, and TCR repertoires in tissue likely differ from TCR repertoires in blood. Clonotypes shared by all four sorted-subset donors showed higher generation probabilities than non-shared clonotypes. Roughly 5% of naive CD4, 3% to 4% of naive CD8, 2.3% of memory CD4, and more than 0.35% of memory CD8 clonotypes were shared across several donors. Pairwise subsampling indicated that sequencing depth was expected to affect the degree of clonotype sharing among donors. The genetic and exposure-history diversity represented was limited by the small number of donors. Even with the large sequencing depth, rarefaction of the sorted-subset datasets indicated that sequencing was incomplete. Naive subsets generally had larger estimated clonotype richness than memory subsets did.

Sequencing input: memory CD4+ T cells sorted from blood. Taken with the paper, the label for cell subset or site translates to: CD45RA-negative fraction. The sequence was collected from a man aged 18 to 29 in good health. The chain couples TRBV7-9 to TRBJ1-1; TRBD1 matches 7 bases in the middle. At the DNA level, the sequence is TGTGCCAGCAGCAAATACGTCGACAGGGCACCCAATGAAGCTTTCTTT. The encoded protein is CASSKYVDRAPNEAFF.